This TCR beta chain stems from a study of liver allograft versus peripheral blood T cells. Whole-study context: The study compared liver allograft T cell receptor repertoires against peripheral blood repertoires of liver transplant recipients.

Study results and limitations: The authors reported that T cell receptor repertoires inside liver allografts differed from those in peripheral blood.

On this clonotype itself: What it binds is unknown.

The length of the CDR3 is 14 residues. The V segment lost 5 bases and the J segment 5 bases; nucleotides outside the gene matches: 7. Germline CDR1 and CDR2: MNHEY and SVGEGT. TCRdb reanalysed the reads using MiXCR and keeps one entry per CDR3 protein. The sample consists of around 8,800 distinct CDR3 sequences, around 19% of them appearing once. The TCR sequence derives from a human patient who had a liver transplant. Some T cells could come from the graft donor. The V gene is TRBV6-2 or TRBV6-3, the J gene TRBJ1-1, with 8 bases aligning to TRBD1. The CDR3 here is CASSPQGAWTEAFF. The CDR3 nucleotides read TGTGCCAGCAGTCCCCAGGGGGCTTGGACTGAAGCTTTCTTT.